This T cell receptor beta chain was found in a study of post-analysis software for immune sequencing data. Background on the study: Included among the disease courses, which were recorded for the cohort, were relapsing-remitting, secondary progressive and progressive-relapsing multiple sclerosis.

Remarks on this clonotype: Its antigen is currently unknown.

Findings and limits, study-wide: Diversity measured as normalized Chao1 was significantly lower in multiple sclerosis patients than in controls.

Unique molecular identifiers were built into the TCR beta cDNA libraries. MiXCR was run by TCRdb on the PCR reads, yielding one entry per CDR3 protein. The repertoire has about 770,000 distinct CDR3 sequences, about half of them found once; the top ten carry roughly 4.9%. This receptor was taken from a girl under 18 with multiple sclerosis. Sequenced material: blood.

The CDR3 DNA reads as TGTGCCAGCAGCCGCCCAGGGCAGTACGAGCAGTACTTC. Its translation is CASSRPGQYEQYF. The V call is TRBV28, the J call TRBJ2-7; maybe TRBD1 (5 bases). The CDR3 is 13 residues long. The V and J ends lost 6 bases and 4 bases respectively, with 13 bases between them. The V gene's germline CDR1 is MDHEN and CDR2 SYDVKM.